This TCR beta chain was identified during a study of cytomegalovirus exposure and HLA in healthy donors. Study-wide results and caveats: The productive fraction for most TCR beta V segments was about 87% or about 30% in an earlier analysis.

The germline V gene encodes CDR1 MDHEN and CDR2 SYDVKM. The CDR3 length is 14 residues. With V trimmed by 6 bases and J by 2 bases, 3 bases remained unmatched. It was with 60 Vbeta and 13 Jbeta primers that the PCR ran. Measured with immunoSEQ multiplex PCR; TCRdb has only the in-frame clones, and not every one. The sample contains more than 150,000 clones, roughly 82% of which appear only once. In regard to this clone: Its antigen is still unknown.

The receptor was isolated from a girl under 10 years old in good health and CMV-seropositive. Sequencing used PBMCs. V and J are TRBV28 and TRBJ1-3, with 8 bases that match TRBD1. CDR3 sequence: CASSFRGPGNTIYF. CDR3 in DNA: TGTGCCAGCAGCTTCAGGGGGCCTGGAAACACCATATATTTT.